One and the same sample provided the 15 T cell receptor beta chains below, sequenced in a study of blood T cell repertoires in COVID-19. Sequenced by immunoSEQ multiplex PCR; TCRdb stores in-frame clones only, minus some. The sample has 75,000 to 95,000 clones; 79% are singletons. Sample: peripheral blood. Receptors were obtained from a woman older than 75 with active or convalescent COVID-19.

This sequence joins TRBV7-2 and TRBJ2-1, with TRBD2 matching over 7 bases. This CDR3 has 15 residues. Germline trimming cut 5 bases from V and 9 bases from J; bases unmatched to any gene: 13. The germline V gene has CDR1 SGHTA and CDR2 FQGNSA. The DNA of the CDR3 is TGTGCCAGCAGCCCCGTTTGGGGGTGGGAGGGTGAGCAGTTCTTC. Amino acids: CASSPVWGWEGEQFF.

The gene calls are TRBV2 and TRBJ1-1; no clear D. Germline loops: CDR1 SNHLY, CDR2 FYNNEI. Trimming pared 4 bases from V and 0 bases from J, leaving 12 bases between. This CDR3 is 15 amino acids long. CDR3 in DNA: TGTGCCAGCAGTGTGTGGGCAGGTATGAACACTGAAGCTTTCTTT. As protein: CASSVWAGMNTEAFF.

The chain has TRBV5-1 and TRBJ2-7, with D perhaps TRBD1 (7 bases). The ends were cut back, 5 bases at V and 3 bases at J, with 15 bases in the middle. Germline loops: CDR1 SGHRS, CDR2 YFSETQ. The CDR3 totals 14 residues. The CDR3 sequence is CASREGAFGYEQYF. DNA for the CDR3: TGCGCCAGCAGGGAGGGGGCGTTTGGCTACGAGCAGTACTTC.

The chain combines TRBV19 with TRBJ2-1; TRBD1 matches at 7 bases. CDR3 size: 16 residues. With 1 base clipped from V and 5 bases from J, the junction kept 8 bases outside the gene matches. CDR1 and CDR2 (germline): LNHDA, SQIVND (reference sequence). The chain's CDR3 is CASSIGWTGINNEQFF. CDR3 bases: TGTGCCAGTAGTATAGGCTGGACAGGCATCAACAATGAGCAGTTCTTC.

This chain links TRBV7-9 with TRBJ1-6; TRBD1 agrees at 11 bases. This CDR3 has 14 amino acids. In germline, CDR1 is SEHNR, CDR2 FQNEAQ (reference sequence). Trimming cost V 3 bases and J 11 bases; bases outside gene matches: 3. CDR3 sequence reads: CASSFGTGGPPLHF. CDR3 in DNA: TGTGCCAGCAGCTTTGGGACAGGGGGGCCACCCCTCCACTTT.

The chain links TRBV28 to TRBJ1-2, with 7 bases lining up with TRBD1. Trimming cost V 7 bases and J 4 bases; bases outside gene matches: 6. Per the germline V gene, CDR1 is MDHEN and CDR2 is SYDVKM. This CDR3 has 13 amino acids. The DNA for the CDR3 is TGTGCCAGCATTGGGACAGTAACCTATGGCTACACCTTC. Protein sequence: CASIGTVTYGYTF.

This clone has only a few counts. V usage is TRBV7-9 and J usage is TRBJ2-7; 9 nucleotides line up with TRBD1. Germline V gene sequence: CDR1 SEHNR, CDR2 FQNEAQ (reference sequence). V dropped 5 bases and J dropped 2; count of bases not matched to a gene: 7. This CDR3 is 15 amino acids long. The CDR3 DNA sequence: TGTGCCAGCAGCCCGGACAGGGGAGCCCCCTACGAGCAGTACTTC. It yields the protein CASSPDRGAPYEQYF.

DNA of the CDR3: TGTGCCAGCAACCAGGGGGAGAATCAGCCCCAGCATTTT. This gives the protein CASNQGENQPQHF. V usage is TRBV9 and J usage is TRBJ1-5, with TRBD1 matching 7 bases. The length of the CDR3 is 13 residues. Per germline, CDR1 SGDLS and CDR2 YYNGEE. V gave up 6 bases and J gave up 4 bases; unmatched junction bases: 4.

The rearrangement uses TRBV6-2 or TRBV6-3 and TRBJ2-5; a possible D gene is TRBD1 (5 bases). The CDR3 is 15 residues long. V dropped 4 bases and J dropped 5 bases, with 17 bases sitting between them. Germline V lookup: CDR1 MNHEY, CDR2 SVGEGT. This CDR3 is CASSSPGVGLETQYF. The CDR3 DNA is TGTGCCAGCAGTTCCCCAGGTGTGGGGCTGGAGACCCAGTACTTC.

This clone occurred a few times. The chain employs TRBV2 and TRBJ1-5; tentative D call: TRBD1 (5 bases). CDR1 is SNHLY and CDR2 is FYNNEI in the germline V gene. The CDR3 sequence is 15 residues long. The V end was cut by 4 bases, the J end by 2 bases, with 12 bases between. CDR3 nucleotide sequence: TGTGCCAGCAGTGGGATCGGAGGGGGCAATCAGCCCCAGCATTTT. Translation gives CASSGIGGGNQPQHF.

The sample holds a few counts of this clone. The chain links TRBV5-1 to TRBJ2-7; D perhaps matches TRBD1 (6 bases). The ends were cut back, 1 base at V and 2 bases at J, with 16 bases in the middle. Germline CDR1 and CDR2: SGHRS and YFSETQ. The length of the CDR3 is 16 residues. Written as DNA, the CDR3 is TGCGCCAGCAGCTTGCGACAGGACTTCGAGACCTACGAGCAGTACTTC. As protein: CASSLRQDFETYEQYF.

This rearrangement joins TRBV4-3 to TRBJ2-1; 13 bases are a match to TRBD2. V shed 0 bases and J 4 bases; nucleotides not matched to a gene: 9. Germline lookup yields CDR1 LGHNA and CDR2 YSLEER. The CDR3 consists of 19 residues. The CDR3 bases are TGCGCCAGCAGCCAAGATCACAAACTAGCGGGGGGGCGTTACAATGAGCAGTTCTTC. Encoded protein: CASSQDHKLAGGRYNEQFF.

The genes are TRBV11-2 and TRBJ2-3; 8 bases map to TRBD1. The CDR3 is made up of 16 amino acids. After removal of 5 bases from V and 3 bases from J, the junction contained 10 bases not matched to a gene. CDR1 SGHAT and CDR2 FQNNGV come from the germline V gene. As DNA, the CDR3 is TGTGCCAGCAGCCCTCGCCGGACAGGGAGGACAGATACGCAGTATTTT. It yields the protein CASSPRRTGRTDTQYF.

The sample holds a few counts of this clone. This rearrangement joins TRBV18 to TRBJ1-5; D is possibly TRBD1 (6 bases). This CDR3 contains 14 residues. CDR1 is KGHSH and CDR2 is LQKENI in the germline V gene. Between the trimmed V and J ends, which lost 2 bases and 4 bases, there was a span of 9 bases. The CDR3, as DNA: TGTGCCAGCTCACCATCGACAGGTAATCAGCCCCAGCATTTT. It yields the protein CASSPSTGNQPQHF. Full variable domain (outside the CDR3, taken from reference TRBV18 and TRBJ1-5): NAGVMQNPRHLVRRRGQEARLRCSPMKGHSHVYWYRQLPEEGLKFMVYLQKENIIDESGMPKERFSAEFPKEGPSILRIQQVVRGDSAAYFCASSPSTGNQPQHFGDGTRLSIL.

V and J are TRBV13 and TRBJ2-1; D gene unclear. Trimming removed 5 bases at V and 3 bases at J, with 8 bases between. Germline V gene sequence: CDR1 PRHDT, CDR2 FYEKMQ (reference sequence). The CDR3 covers 13 residues. The CDR3 reads CASSNPHYNEQFF. CDR3 coding DNA: TGTGCCAGCAGCAATCCCCACTACAATGAGCAGTTCTTC.